Shown below are 8 T cell receptor beta chains from a single sample sequenced in a study of a mutant IDH1 vaccine in newly diagnosed glioma. These TCRs' antigens remain unknown. Some clones are missing from TCRdb's copy, which holds only in-frame ones; the method was immunoSEQ multiplex PCR. The sample includes about 38,000 clones, around 78% of them seen just once. Specified time point: week 5, during vaccination. Topical imiquimod accompanied each vaccine dose, which consisted of 300 ug of mutant IDH1 20-mer peptide. The sequences come from PBMCs, collected from a glioma patient whose treatment included an IDH1 peptide vaccine. Source of these receptors: a man in his forties or fifties with glioma.

The rearrangement links TRBV5-1 to TRBJ2-2; D not certain. The CDR3 covers 13 residues. V was trimmed by 4 bases and J by 7 bases, leaving 11 bases between them. Germline CDR1 and CDR2: SGHRS and YFSETQ. The CDR3 protein is CASSGRILGELFF. The CDR3 DNA reads TGCGCCAGCAGCGGACGAATCCTCGGGGAGCTGTTTTTT.

The CDR3 region is CASSADGGYTQYF. The CDR3 coding sequence is TGTGCCAGCAGCGCCGACGGGGGCTATACGCAGTATTTT. The chain uses TRBV9 and TRBJ2-3; possibly TRBD1 or TRBD2 for D (6 bases each). The CDR3 totals 13 residues. V lost 3 bases to trimming and J lost 7 bases, with 12 bases between them. The germline V gene has CDR1 SGDLS and CDR2 YYNGEE.

The J gene is TRBJ2-5, the V gene TRBV27; possible D gene TRBD2, 5 bases. In germline, CDR1 is MNHEY, CDR2 SMNVEV (reference sequence). The CDR3 is 14 residues long. V lost 0 bases, J lost 2 bases, and 7 bases lay in between. CDR3 sequence: CASSLSWRQETQYF. For the CDR3, the DNA is TGTGCCAGCAGTTTATCTTGGAGGCAAGAGACCCAGTACTTC.

The J gene is TRBJ1-2, the V gene TRBV19; perhaps TRBD1 as D (5 bases). This CDR3 contains 15 residues. Germline CDR1 and CDR2: LNHDA and SQIVND (reference sequence). Trimming shortened V by 3 bases and J by 8 bases, and 19 bases separated the two germline ends. The CDR3 loop reads CASSMDGGASRGYTF. CDR3 nucleotide sequence: TGTGCCAGTAGTATGGACGGAGGGGCCTCCCGAGGCTACACCTTC.

The chain uses TRBV7-9 and TRBJ1-2, with unresolved D. The CDR3 covers 13 residues. Germline lookup yields CDR1 SEHNR and CDR2 FQNEAQ (reference sequence). V was cut by 4 bases and J by 1 base, with 7 bases left in between. DNA of the CDR3: TGTGCCAGCAGCTCCGAGAATAACTATGGCTACACCTTC. Translating gives CASSSENNYGYTF.

Turning to this clone: This CDR3 is also generated by other DNA sequences in the sample. DNA of the CDR3: TGCGCCAGCAGTAGGGACGGCAAACAAGAGACCCAGTACTTC. Encoded protein: CASSRDGKQETQYF. This chain connects TRBV5-1 to TRBJ2-5, with D perhaps TRBD1 or TRBD2 (5 bases each). V was trimmed by 5 bases and J by 2 bases, leaving 13 bases between them. CDR1 is SGHRS, CDR2 YFSETQ, per germline. This CDR3 spans 14 amino acids.

The CDR3 DNA sequence: TGTGCCAGCAGAAGGACTAGCGGAGACCTCTACGAGCAGTACTTC. This codes for CASRRTSGDLYEQYF. This rearrangement joins TRBV6-5 to TRBJ2-7, with TRBD2 matching 10 bases. Germline-derived CDR1 and CDR2 are MNHEY and SVGAGI. This CDR3 region has 15 residues. V gave up 6 bases and J gave up 3 bases; unmatched junction bases: 8.

A few counts support this clone. In DNA form, the CDR3 reads TGTGCCAGCGCAGGCGGGGCGGTGGAAGAGACCCAGTACTTC. It codes for CASAGGAVEETQYF. The rearrangement joins TRBV11-2 to TRBJ2-5, with D possibly being TRBD2 (6 bases). CDR3 length: 14 residues. Per the germline V gene, CDR1 is SGHAT and CDR2 is FQNNGV. V lost 8 bases to trimming and J lost 3 bases, with 16 bases between them.